This entry describes one T cell receptor (beta chain). What it binds is unknown. The CDR3 sequence is 14 residues long. With 3 bases removed from V and 2 bases from J, the gap between germline ends came to 9 bases. This specimen belongs to a study of T-cell memory formation after mild COVID-19. Study-wide results and limits: Day 37-peaking second-wave clones had unconfirmed SARS-CoV-2 specificity. In pre-infection memory, a portion of responding clones appeared, which suggested that cross-reactive memory joined.

5'RACE with constant-segment primers yielded barcoded, UMI-tagged TCR alpha and TCR beta cDNA libraries. TCRdb re-analysed the 5' RACE reads in MiXCR, keeping a single row per CDR3 protein. Of over 130,000 distinct CDR3 sequences listed, 14% were seen once; the top ten hold around 27%. This TCR was recovered from an adult woman who had mild COVID-19 (a few samples of this study predate the infection). Cell type and time point are not known. V is TRBV12-3 or TRBV12-4 and J is TRBJ2-3; D is uncertain. Sequencing was performed on PBMCs or a T cell subset sorted from them (not recorded which). The CDR3 protein is CASSFGGYTDTQYF. The CDR3 DNA reads as TGTGCCAGCAGTTTTGGCGGCTACACAGATACGCAGTATTTT.